This TCR beta chain was captured by sequencing in a study of cytotoxic CD8 clonotypes in ibrutinib-treated CLL. Study in general: Timing of response sample collection was a median roughly twelve months after treatment start, with a range of 6 to 36. Across samples, productive templates numbered a few hundred thousand and productive rearrangements reached about 98,000 on average.

Genomic DNA in a quantity of about 2.2 micrograms was derived from cryopreserved PBMCs for TCR beta libraries. Only in-frame clones appear in the TCRdb table, and some are missing; sequencing was by immunoSEQ multiplex PCR. Among about 270,000 clones listed, 60% to 80% were seen once. The germline gives CDR1 SNHLY, CDR2 FYNNEI. The trim removed 0 bases at V and 3 bases at J, leaving 5 bases unmatched. The CDR3 is 16 residues long. The material sequenced was PBMCs, taken at disease progression, from a patient treated with ibrutinib. The receptor comes from a human donor with chronic lymphocytic leukemia. The chain recombines TRBV2 with TRBJ2-7; 10 nucleotides match TRBD2. In nucleotides, the CDR3 is TGTGCCAGCAGTGAAGCGCGGCTAGCGGGGGTCTACGAGCAGTACTTC. Its translation: CASSEARLAGVYEQYF.